The 32 T cell receptor beta chains reported below all come from one sample, sequenced in a study of cytotoxic CD8 clonotypes in ibrutinib-treated CLL (dated by TCRdb to about 2021). Read against the paper, the sample's time point label means: 12 months on ibrutinib. Libraries were built with the immunoSEQ multiplex PCR assay. In TCRdb, the immuneACCESS table is reduced to in-frame sequences with V and J assigned. These tables do not hold every clone; where another copy was compared, an unresolved V gene accounts for under half, and the others remain unexplained. The sample table lists 130,000 to 150,000 clones, approximately 81% of them with a count of one. 9.5% to 15% of the sample rests with the top ten. The specimen was PBMCs, collected after 12 months of ibrutinib treatment. The receptors derive from a human donor with chronic lymphocytic leukemia.

V is TRBV7-6 and J is TRBJ2-3; 8 bases agree with TRBD1. Germline V gene sequence: CDR1 SGHVS, CDR2 FNYEAQ. V shed 2 bases, J shed 7 bases, and the junction held 11 bases outside the gene matches. This CDR3 has 16 residues. The CDR3 coding sequence is TGTGCCAGCAGCTTAAGGCCAGGGGGCGCGTTAAATACGCAGTATTTT. Its translation is CASSLRPGGALNTQYF.

This rearrangement joins TRBV6-4 to TRBJ2-3, with 11 bases that match TRBD2. The germline V gene has CDR1 MRHNA and CDR2 SNTAGT. The V segment lost 6 bases and the J segment 2 bases; nucleotides outside the gene matches: 4. The CDR3 has 15 amino acids. The CDR3 loop is CASSEGLADTDTQYF. The CDR3 DNA reads TGTGCCAGCAGCGAGGGACTAGCGGACACAGATACGCAGTATTTT.

The J gene is TRBJ1-4, the V gene TRBV5-1; tentative D call: TRBD1 (6 bases). The V end lost 4 bases, the J end lost 7 bases, and 17 bases lay between the germline ends. The CDR3 is 15 amino acids. Germline lookup yields CDR1 SGHRS and CDR2 YFSETQ. The CDR3 DNA reads as TGCGCCAGCAGCCACTCACAGGGTTACGGTGAAAAACTGTTTTTT. Amino acid sequence: CASSHSQGYGEKLFF.

Written as DNA, the CDR3 is TGTGCCAGCAGCTTGGAGGGGACTAGCGGGAGTCCGAATGAGCAGTTCTTC. Translated: CASSLEGTSGSPNEQFF. This sequence joins TRBV7-2 and TRBJ2-1; 14 positions agree with TRBD2. Germline CDR1 reads SGHTA; CDR2 reads FQGNSA. V gave up 3 bases and J gave up 7 bases; unmatched junction bases: 8. The CDR3 spans 17 residues.

The chain is built from TRBV25-1 and TRBJ1-5; TRBD1 matches 8 bases. CDR3 length: 13 amino acids. With 9 bases clipped from V and 5 bases from J, the junction kept 6 bases outside the gene matches. Germline lookup yields CDR1 MGHDK and CDR2 SYGVNS. This CDR3 is CASSTGQDQPQHF. The CDR3 nucleotides are TGTGCCAGTAGTACGGGACAGGATCAGCCCCAGCATTTT.

The DNA of the CDR3 is TGTGCCATCAGTGCCGCGGGCGAGACCCAGTACTTC. Amino acids: CAISAAGETQYF. The chain joins TRBV10-3 to TRBJ2-5; possible D gene TRBD2, 5 bases. Germline values: CDR1 ENHRY, CDR2 SYGVKD. The length of the CDR3 is 12 residues. Trimming removed 4 bases from V and 5 bases from J, with 8 bases in between.

The chain combines TRBV28 with TRBJ2-3; tentatively, D is TRBD1 (5 bases). This CDR3 is built from 13 residues. V was trimmed by 2 bases and J by 7 bases, leaving 10 bases between them. In germline, CDR1 is MDHEN, CDR2 SYDVKM. CDR3 residues: CASSLGRANTQYF. DNA for the CDR3: TGTGCCAGCAGTTTAGGCAGGGCTAATACGCAGTATTTT.

CDR3 in DNA: TGCGCCAGCAGCTCCACCTTGGGCGGGGTCTACGAGCAGTACTTC. It specifies CASSSTLGGVYEQYF. The V and J genes are TRBV5-1 and TRBJ2-7, with D possibly TRBD2 on 6 matching bases. The germline V gene encodes CDR1 SGHRS and CDR2 YFSETQ. The CDR3 extends over 15 amino acids. Deletions cut 3 bases from V and 3 bases from J, with 16 bases between.

The genes are TRBV29-1 and TRBJ2-3; 9 nucleotides match TRBD2. In germline, CDR1 is SQVTM, CDR2 ANQGSEA. V gave up 4 bases and J gave up 6 bases; unmatched junction bases: 5. The CDR3 is 13 residues long. DNA for the CDR3: TGCAGCGTTGGGAGCGGGAGGATGGATACGCAGTATTTT. Protein: CSVGSGRMDTQYF.

The chain couples TRBV6-5 to TRBJ2-7; TRBD2 is a possible D gene (5 bases). CDR1 is MNHEY, CDR2 SVGAGI, per germline. The ends were cut back, 0 bases at V and 3 bases at J, with 9 bases in the middle. This CDR3 is 14 amino acids long. Here the CDR3 reads CASSYSRVVYEQYF. DNA for the CDR3: TGTGCCAGCAGTTACTCGAGGGTGGTCTACGAGCAGTACTTC.

The chain has TRBV20-1 and TRBJ1-3, with 8 bases matching TRBD1. CDR1 DFQATT and CDR2 SNEGSKA come from the germline V gene (reference sequence). The CDR3 has 11 residues. V lost 5 bases and J lost 8; bases outside the gene matches: 2. CDR3 nucleotides: TGCAGTGCTGGACAGGGATACACCATATATTTT. Translating it yields CSAGQGYTIYF.

This chain links TRBV10-3 with TRBJ2-7; 12 bases are shared with TRBD1. The CDR3 consists of 13 residues. The germline gives CDR1 ENHRY, CDR2 SYGVKD. V shed 6 bases and J 5 bases; nucleotides not matched to a gene: 2. CDR3 sequence reads: CAIRGQGANEQYF. The CDR3 DNA sequence: TGTGCCATCAGGGGACAGGGGGCGAACGAGCAGTACTTC.

This clone has only a few counts. J is TRBJ2-7 and V is TRBV19; 10 nucleotides agree with TRBD1. The CDR3 has 16 residues. The J segment lost 5 bases and the V segment lost 5 bases, leaving 12 bases of the junction unmatched. Germline V gives CDR1 LNHDA, CDR2 SQIVND (reference sequence). The CDR3 nucleotides are TGTGCCAGTAGTCAACCTCCGGGACAGGGGTTCCACGAGCAGTACTTC. Its protein is CASSQPPGQGFHEQYF.

The chain carries TRBV10-3 and TRBJ2-7; TRBD1 aligns across 9 bases. This CDR3 is 14 amino acids long. Germline V lookup: CDR1 ENHRY, CDR2 SYGVKD. J was trimmed by 3 bases and V by 6 bases; bases with no gene match: 6. The CDR3 is CAIRPGQGNYEQYF. As DNA, the CDR3 is TGTGCCATCAGACCGGGACAGGGTAACTACGAGCAGTACTTC.

In nucleotides, the CDR3 is TGTGCCAGCAGCTTAAGACAGGGGTCTGGAAACACCATATATTTT. This codes for CASSLRQGSGNTIYF. V and J are TRBV13 and TRBJ1-3; 8 nucleotides agree with TRBD1. The CDR3 runs to 15 residues. Losses at the gene ends were 2 bases for V and 1 base for J; bases not matched to a gene: 1. CDR1 and CDR2 (germline): PRHDT, FYEKMQ (reference sequence).

The chain recombines TRBV6-5 with TRBJ2-7; 9 bases are shared with TRBD1. Germline lookup yields CDR1 MNHEY and CDR2 SVGAGI. The CDR3 is made up of 13 amino acids. V lost 10 bases to trimming and J lost 5 bases; unmatched junction nucleotides: 9. The DNA of the CDR3 is TGTGCCATCTCCGGGACAGGGATCAACGAGCAGTACTTC. Translating it yields CAISGTGINEQYF.

CDR3 coding DNA: TGTGCCAGCAGTTACTCTTCGGGGGCCACTGAAGCTTTCTTT. Amino acid sequence: CASSYSSGATEAFF. This chain joins TRBV6-5 and TRBJ1-1; weak D call: TRBD1 (6 bases). This CDR3 is built from 14 residues. Trimming stripped 0 bases from V and 4 bases from J, with 9 bases between. Germline V gene data show CDR1 as MNHEY and CDR2 as SVGAGI.

The rearrangement links TRBV19 to TRBJ2-5; weak D call: TRBD2 (5 bases). The CDR3 loop spans 15 amino acids. The ends were cut back, 1 base at V and 5 bases at J, with 14 bases in the middle. Germline assignment: CDR1 LNHDA and CDR2 SQIVND (reference sequence). CDR3 loop: CASSIAADSFETQYF. In DNA form, the CDR3 reads TGTGCCAGTAGTATAGCAGCGGACTCGTTTGAGACCCAGTACTTC. Together with reference TRBV19 and TRBJ2-5, the CDR3 gives the full variable domain: DGGITQSPKYLFRKEGQNVTLSCEQNLNHDAMYWYRQDPGQGLRLIYYSQIVNDFQKGDIAEGYSVSREKKESFPLTVTSAQKNPTAFYLCASSIAADSFETQYFGPGTRLLVL.

The chain carries TRBV7-6 and TRBJ2-2, with TRBD1 matching 7 bases. CDR1 is SGHVS, CDR2 FNYEAQ, per germline. V lost 8 bases and J lost 6; bases outside the gene matches: 3. The CDR3 runs to 12 residues. The CDR3 here is CASEQGPGELFF. The DNA for the CDR3 is TGTGCCAGCGAACAGGGGCCCGGGGAGCTGTTTTTT.

This clone was seen once. The rearrangement links TRBV19 to TRBJ2-5, with 7 bases matching TRBD2. V shed 1 base, J shed 1 base, and the junction held 0 bases outside the gene matches. Germline V gene data show CDR1 as LNHDA and CDR2 as SQIVND (reference sequence). The CDR3 is made up of 14 amino acids. In DNA form, the CDR3 reads TGTGCCAGTAGTATAGTAGCGGGCCAAGAGACCCAGTACTTC. Protein product: CASSIVAGQETQYF.

The J gene is TRBJ2-7, the V gene TRBV10-3; D is uncertain. Germline V CDR1 and CDR2: ENHRY, SYGVKD. This CDR3 is 13 amino acids long. Deletions cut 6 bases from V and 6 bases from J, with 15 bases between. CDR3 region: CAIRSESLGEQYF. The CDR3 nucleotides are TGTGCCATCAGATCCGAGTCTCTCGGCGAGCAGTACTTC.

J is TRBJ1-1 and V is TRBV6-5; 8 bases map to TRBD1. CDR1 and CDR2 (germline): MNHEY, SVGAGI. The trim removed 2 bases at V and 7 bases at J, leaving 6 bases unmatched. This CDR3 has 14 amino acids. CDR3 sequence (DNA): TGTGCCAGCAGTTACGCTCCCGGGACAGGTGAAGCTTTCTTT. Its translation: CASSYAPGTGEAFF.

This sequence joins TRBV7-3 and TRBJ2-5; D call uncertain. The CDR3 is 13 residues long. With 1 base removed from V and 4 bases from J, the gap between germline ends came to 7 bases. Germline CDR1 is SGHTA and CDR2 is FQGTGA. In DNA, the CDR3 is TGTGCCAGCAGCTTAAGATTGGGAGAGACCCAGTACTTC. Its protein is CASSLRLGETQYF.

The J gene is TRBJ2-1, the V gene TRBV11-1, with TRBD1 as a possible D gene (5 bases). Germline V gene sequence: CDR1 SGHAT, CDR2 FQDESV (reference sequence). The CDR3 loop spans 11 amino acids. With 7 bases removed from V and 10 bases from J, the gap between germline ends came to 11 bases. CDR3 residues: CASTFGAEQFF. DNA for the CDR3: TGTGCCAGCACCTTTGGGGCCGAGCAGTTCTTC.

This chain joins TRBV5-4 and TRBJ2-3; no clear D. Germline V CDR1 and CDR2: SGHNT, YYREEE (reference sequence). V was pared by 5 bases and J by 2 bases, with 9 bases between. There are 13 residues in the CDR3. CDR3 in amino acids: CASSRTLTDTQYF. CDR3 coding DNA: TGTGCCAGCAGTCGGACCCTCACAGATACGCAGTATTTT.

The count of this clone is one. The chain couples TRBV2 to TRBJ2-7; D is ambiguous. Trimming pared 6 bases from V and 8 bases from J, leaving 11 bases between. CDR3 length equals 11 residues. Looked up from germline, CDR1 is SNHLY and CDR2 is FYNNEI. CDR3 sequence (DNA): TGTGCCAGCAGGATGAAAGGCAAGCAGTACTTC. Translating gives CASRMKGKQYF.

J is TRBJ1-2 and V is TRBV6-5, with TRBD1 as a possible D gene (5 bases). Germline V gene lookup returns CDR1 MNHEY and CDR2 SVGAGI. Deletions cut 5 bases from V and 8 bases from J, with 21 bases between. CDR3 length: 15 residues. The CDR3 sequence: CASSRSPNQGGGYTF. DNA of the CDR3: TGTGCCAGCAGTCGAAGCCCCAATCAGGGAGGAGGCTACACCTTC.

The chain uses TRBV28 and TRBJ2-7; TRBD2 matches 7 bases. The germline V gene has CDR1 MDHEN and CDR2 SYDVKM. J was trimmed by 0 bases and V by 2 bases; bases with no gene match: 7. The CDR3 extends over 16 amino acids. The DNA for the CDR3 is TGTGCCAGCAGTTTAAATCCAGCGGGATTCTCCTACGAGCAGTACTTC. Its protein is CASSLNPAGFSYEQYF.

The chain employs TRBV9 and TRBJ1-1, with 10 bases aligning to TRBD1. Trimming removed 0 bases from V and 11 bases from J; junction bases left unmatched: 10. The germline V gene has CDR1 SGDLS and CDR2 YYNGEE. The CDR3 is 15 amino acids. The CDR3 region is CASSVVLGTGVGAFF. The CDR3 nucleotides are TGTGCCAGCAGCGTAGTATTGGGGACAGGGGTCGGGGCTTTCTTT.

The J gene is TRBJ2-2, the V gene TRBV7-3, with D unclear. The CDR3 has 14 residues. The germline V and J ends were trimmed by 5 bases and 0 bases, with 7 bases remaining between them. Germline V gives CDR1 SGHTA, CDR2 FQGTGA. The CDR3 nucleotides are TGTGCCAGCAGCCCTGAGACGAACACCGGGGAGCTGTTTTTT. This encodes CASSPETNTGELFF. Using reference TRBV7-3 and TRBJ2-2 for the parts outside the CDR3, the full variable domain is GAGVSQTPSNKVTEKGKYVELRCDPISGHTALYWYRQSLGQGPEFLIYFQGTGAADDSGLPNDRFFAVRPEGSVSTLKIQRTERGDSAVYLCASSPETNTGELFFGEGSRLTVL.

The chain joins TRBV28 to TRBJ2-7; D perhaps matches TRBD2 (5 bases). Germline V gene data show CDR1 as MDHEN and CDR2 as SYDVKM. The CDR3 consists of 12 residues. Trimming took 6 bases from V and 1 from J, leaving 7 bases between them. The CDR3 reads CASRRGSYEQYF. In DNA form, the CDR3 reads TGTGCCAGCAGACGAGGGTCCTACGAGCAGTACTTC.

The rearrangement links TRBV6-1 to TRBJ1-4; the D is unclear. From germline, CDR1 is MNHNS and CDR2 SASEGT. This CDR3 is 17 amino acids long. The germline V and J ends were trimmed by 2 bases and 5 bases, with 18 bases remaining between them. The CDR3 is CASSERWARATNEKLFF. For the CDR3, the DNA is TGTGCCAGCAGTGAACGGTGGGCCCGAGCCACGAATGAAAAACTGTTTTTT.